This T cell receptor (beta chain) was sequenced for a study of blood T cells in healthy people across ages. Broader study findings: PBMCs went unsorted, and a conclusive naive versus antigen-experienced comparison was therefore prevented.

As to this clonotype: Its antigen is currently unknown.

There are 12 residues in the CDR3. Germline lookup yields CDR1 MGHDK and CDR2 SYGVNS. Trimming left V 6 bases short and J 8 bases short, with 13 bases between. A sample-barcoded 5' primer and a J-beta primer mix were used in a second PCR of roughly 7 to 12 cycles. TCRdb itself ran the 5' RACE reads through MiXCR, one entry per CDR3 protein. The sample has 1.5 million to 2 million distinct CDR3 sequences; around 35% are singletons. The material sequenced was blood. The V and J genes are TRBV25-1 and TRBJ1-2, with D unclear. This TCR was recovered from a woman younger than 45 in good health. The CDR3 sequence is CASSPDDLGYTF. CDR3 coding DNA: TGTGCCAGCAGCCCGGATGATTTGGGCTACACCTTC.